A single T cell receptor beta chain is shown here with its context. Amplified TCR beta CDR3 regions derived from RNA transcripts. An initial round of RT-PCR targeting the TCR CDR3 relied on the HTBI primer set. A single record per CDR3 protein comes from TCRdb applying MiXCR to the multiplex PCR reads. The sample yields around 580,000 distinct CDR3 sequences, 16% seen once. Hyperthyroidism had been newly diagnosed in patients aged 18 to 65, and its duration was under 2 months. Clinical symptoms, serum thyroxine and TRAb, thyroid ultrasound and orbital computed tomography were used for the diagnoses. This sample stems from a study of T cells in Graves' hyperthyroidism and ophthalmopathy. This sequence originates from a woman between 18 and 29 years old with Graves' hyperthyroidism. The sequenced sample consisted of blood.

In DNA, the CDR3 is TGCAGTGCTAGAGATGAAGGAGTTACTGAAGCTTTCTTT. Its protein is CSARDEGVTEAFF. V usage is TRBV20-1 and J usage is TRBJ1-1, with D unclear. The germline gives CDR1 DFQATT, CDR2 SNEGSKA (reference sequence). The CDR3 consists of 13 residues. The V gene lost 0 bases and the J gene lost 5 bases, with 10 bases spanning the gap.